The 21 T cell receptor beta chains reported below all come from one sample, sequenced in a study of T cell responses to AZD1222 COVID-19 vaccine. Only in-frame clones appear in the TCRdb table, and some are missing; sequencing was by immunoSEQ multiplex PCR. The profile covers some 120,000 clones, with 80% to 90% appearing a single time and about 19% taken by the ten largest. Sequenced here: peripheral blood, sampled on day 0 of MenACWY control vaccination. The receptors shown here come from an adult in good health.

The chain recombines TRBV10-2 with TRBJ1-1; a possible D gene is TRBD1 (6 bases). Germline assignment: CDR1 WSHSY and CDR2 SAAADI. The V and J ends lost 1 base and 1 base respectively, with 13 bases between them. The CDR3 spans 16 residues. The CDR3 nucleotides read TGCGCCAGCAGTGAGTTTGGGCAGGGGAGGAACACTGAAGCTTTCTTT. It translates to CASSEFGQGRNTEAFF.

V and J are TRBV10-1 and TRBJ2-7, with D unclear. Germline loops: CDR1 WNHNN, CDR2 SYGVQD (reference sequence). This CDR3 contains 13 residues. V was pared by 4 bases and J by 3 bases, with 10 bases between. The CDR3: CASSASSIYEQYF. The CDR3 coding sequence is TGCGCCAGCAGTGCGAGTTCGATCTACGAGCAGTACTTC.

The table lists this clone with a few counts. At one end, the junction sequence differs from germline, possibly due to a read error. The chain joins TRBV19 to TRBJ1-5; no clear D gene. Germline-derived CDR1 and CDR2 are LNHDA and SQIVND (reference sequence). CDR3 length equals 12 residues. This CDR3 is CASSIESPLLYF. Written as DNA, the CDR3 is TGTGCCAGTAGTATAGAGTCACCGCTCCTGTATTTT.

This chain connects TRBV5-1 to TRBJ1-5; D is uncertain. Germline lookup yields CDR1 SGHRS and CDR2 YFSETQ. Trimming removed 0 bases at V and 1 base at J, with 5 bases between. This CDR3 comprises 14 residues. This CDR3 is CASSLDPSNQPQHF. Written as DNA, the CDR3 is TGCGCCAGCAGCTTGGACCCGAGCAATCAGCCCCAGCATTTT.

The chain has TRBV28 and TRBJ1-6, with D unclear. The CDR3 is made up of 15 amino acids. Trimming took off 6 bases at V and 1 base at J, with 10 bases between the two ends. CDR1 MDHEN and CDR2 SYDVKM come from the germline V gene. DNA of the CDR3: TGTGCCAGCAGCCCCCTCGGGTCCTATAATTCACCCCTCCACTTT. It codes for CASSPLGSYNSPLHF. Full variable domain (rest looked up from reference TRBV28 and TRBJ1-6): DVKVTQSSRYLVKRTGEKVFLECVQDMDHENMFWYRQDPGLGLRLIYFSYDVKMKEKGDIPEGYSVSREKKERFSLILESASTNQTSMYLCASSPLGSYNSPLHFGNGTRLTVT.

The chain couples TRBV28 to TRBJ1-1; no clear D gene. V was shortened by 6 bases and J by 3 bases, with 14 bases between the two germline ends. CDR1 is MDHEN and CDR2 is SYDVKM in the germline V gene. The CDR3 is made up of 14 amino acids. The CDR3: CASSPVGIDTEAFF. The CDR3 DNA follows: TGTGCCAGCAGCCCCGTGGGGATCGACACTGAAGCTTTCTTT.

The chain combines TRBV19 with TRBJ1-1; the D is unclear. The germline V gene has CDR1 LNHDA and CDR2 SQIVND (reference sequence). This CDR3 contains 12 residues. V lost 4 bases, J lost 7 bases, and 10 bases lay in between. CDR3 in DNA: TGTGCCAGTAGTAATTTACGCTTTGAAGCTTTCTTT. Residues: CASSNLRFEAFF. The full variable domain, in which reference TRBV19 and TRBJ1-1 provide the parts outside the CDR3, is DGGITQSPKYLFRKEGQNVTLSCEQNLNHDAMYWYRQDPGQGLRLIYYSQIVNDFQKGDIAEGYSVSREKKESFPLTVTSAQKNPTAFYLCASSNLRFEAFFGQGTRLTVV.

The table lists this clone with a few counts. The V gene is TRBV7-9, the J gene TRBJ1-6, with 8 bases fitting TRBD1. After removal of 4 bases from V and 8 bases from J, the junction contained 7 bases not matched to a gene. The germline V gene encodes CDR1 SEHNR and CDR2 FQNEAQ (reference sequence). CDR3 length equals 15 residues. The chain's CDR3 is CASSSGQEEYSPLHF. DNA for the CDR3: TGTGCCAGCAGCTCGGGACAGGAGGAATATTCACCCCTCCACTTT.

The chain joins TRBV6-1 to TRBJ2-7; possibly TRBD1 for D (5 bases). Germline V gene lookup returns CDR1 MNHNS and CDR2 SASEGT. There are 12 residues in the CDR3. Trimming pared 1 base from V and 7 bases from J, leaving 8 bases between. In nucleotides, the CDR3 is TGTGCCAGCAGTGAAGGGGCAGGGGAGCAGTACTTC. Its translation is CASSEGAGEQYF.

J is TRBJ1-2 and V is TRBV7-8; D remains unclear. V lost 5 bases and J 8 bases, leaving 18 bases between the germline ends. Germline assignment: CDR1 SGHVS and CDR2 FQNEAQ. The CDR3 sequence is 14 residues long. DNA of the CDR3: TGTGCCAGCAGCCGCCTGGCGGCCGGGCGCGGCTACACCTTC. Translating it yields CASSRLAAGRGYTF.

The CDR3 is CASTASGKRNEQYF. CDR3 in DNA: TGTGCCAGTACCGCGTCGGGGAAGAGAAACGAGCAGTACTTC. This chain connects TRBV19 to TRBJ2-7; weak D call: TRBD2 (5 bases). The V end lost 7 bases, the J end lost 5 bases, and 18 bases lay between the germline ends. There are 14 residues in the CDR3. Germline V lookup: CDR1 LNHDA, CDR2 SQIVND (reference sequence).

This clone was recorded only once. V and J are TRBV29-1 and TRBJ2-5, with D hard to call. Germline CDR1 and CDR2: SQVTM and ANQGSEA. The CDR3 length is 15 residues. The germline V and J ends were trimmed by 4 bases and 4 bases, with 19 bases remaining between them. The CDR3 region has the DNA TGCAGCGTTGTCCCTTTTCCCAATGACGGAGAGACCCAGTACTTC. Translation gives CSVVPFPNDGETQYF. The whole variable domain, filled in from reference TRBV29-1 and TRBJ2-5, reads SAVISQKPSRDICQRGTSLTIQCQVDSQVTMMFWYRQQPGQSLTLIATANQGSEATYESGFVIDKFPISRPNLTFSTLTVSNMSPEDSSIYLCSVVPFPNDGETQYFGPGTRLLVL.

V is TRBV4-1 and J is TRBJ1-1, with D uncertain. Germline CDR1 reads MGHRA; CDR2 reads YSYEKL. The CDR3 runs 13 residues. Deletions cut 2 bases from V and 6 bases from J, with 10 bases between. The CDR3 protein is CASSQTAGAEAFF. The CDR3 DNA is TGCGCCAGCAGCCAAACAGCGGGAGCTGAAGCTTTCTTT.

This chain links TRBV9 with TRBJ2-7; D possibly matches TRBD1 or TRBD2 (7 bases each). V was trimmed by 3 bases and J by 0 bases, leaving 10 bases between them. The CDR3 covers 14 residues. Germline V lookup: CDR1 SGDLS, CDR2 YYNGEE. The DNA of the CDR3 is TGTGCCAGCAGCGCAGGGGGGGCCTCCTACGAGCAGTACTTC. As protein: CASSAGGASYEQYF.

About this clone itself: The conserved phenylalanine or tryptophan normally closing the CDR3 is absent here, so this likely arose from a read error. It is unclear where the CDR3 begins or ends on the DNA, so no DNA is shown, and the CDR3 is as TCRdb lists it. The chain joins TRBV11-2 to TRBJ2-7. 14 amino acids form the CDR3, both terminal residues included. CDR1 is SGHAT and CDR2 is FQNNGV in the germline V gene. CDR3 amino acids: CASSLVGWGAEPRI.

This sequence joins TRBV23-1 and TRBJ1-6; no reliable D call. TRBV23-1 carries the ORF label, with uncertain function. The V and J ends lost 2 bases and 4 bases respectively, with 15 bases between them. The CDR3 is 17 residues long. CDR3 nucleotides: TGCGCCAGCAGTCAAAAATCCAGGCATTCGTATAATTCACCCCTCCACTTT. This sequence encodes CASSQKSRHSYNSPLHF.

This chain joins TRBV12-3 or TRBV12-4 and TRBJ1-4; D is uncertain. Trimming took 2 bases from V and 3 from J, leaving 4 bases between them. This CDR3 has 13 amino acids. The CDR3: CASSLSANEKLFF. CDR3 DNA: TGTGCCAGCAGTTTAAGTGCTAATGAAAAACTGTTTTTT.

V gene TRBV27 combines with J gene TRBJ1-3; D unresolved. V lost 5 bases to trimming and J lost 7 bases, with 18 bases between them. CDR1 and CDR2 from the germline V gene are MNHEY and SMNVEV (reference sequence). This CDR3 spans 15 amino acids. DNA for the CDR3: TGTGCCAGCAGTCCCTATAGAGGCTCGGGGAACACCATATATTTT. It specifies CASSPYRGSGNTIYF.

CDR3 sequence (DNA): TGTGCCTGGGGCACGGGGGGCAATCAGCCCCAGCATTTT. Its protein is CAWGTGGNQPQHF. This chain joins TRBV30 and TRBJ1-5; D might be TRBD1 (5 bases). The length of the CDR3 is 13 residues. The germline V gene has CDR1 GTSNPN and CDR2 SVGIG (reference sequence). V was cut by 5 bases and J by 2 bases, with 10 bases left in between. Based on the CDR3 plus reference TRBV30 and TRBJ1-5, the full variable domain is SQTIHQWPATLVQPVGSPLSLECTVEGTSNPNLYWYRQAAGRGLQLLFYSVGIGQISSEVPQNLSASRPQDRQFILSSKKLLLSDSGFYLCAWGTGGNQPQHFGDGTRLSIL.

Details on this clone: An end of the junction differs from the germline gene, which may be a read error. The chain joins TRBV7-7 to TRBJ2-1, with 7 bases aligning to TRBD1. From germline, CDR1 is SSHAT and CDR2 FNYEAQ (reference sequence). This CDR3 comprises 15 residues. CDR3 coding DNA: TGTGCTAGCAGCTTCGACAGGGCCGCCTACAATGAGCAGTTCTTC. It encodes CASSFDRAAYNEQFF.

The CDR3 nucleotides are TGTGCCAGCAGTTCCACCCGACAGGGACCGCTACCAAACTATGGCTACACCTTC. Its protein product is CASSSTRQGPLPNYGYTF. The chain joins TRBV28 to TRBJ1-2; 7 bases fit TRBD1. V lost 4 bases, J lost 2 bases, and 16 bases stayed unmatched. Looked up from germline, CDR1 is MDHEN and CDR2 is SYDVKM. CDR3 size: 18 residues.